These 27 T cell receptor beta chains share one sample of origin, sequenced in a study of regulatory T cells in long-lasting Graves disease. To make TCR beta libraries, researchers used iRepertoire HTBI primers and Arm-PCR of CDR3 regions. TCRdb reprocessed the multiplex PCR reads via MiXCR and lists one record per CDR3 protein. The repertoire holds roughly 410,000 distinct CDR3 sequences, around 16% seen once, with roughly 8% in the top ten. The time point here: newly diagnosed GD, antithyroid drugs for less than 3 months. From RNA extracted from PBMCs, the TCR library was made. This sample also appeared in a second study, on T cells in Graves' hyperthyroidism and ophthalmopathy.

Material: peripheral blood mononuclear cells (PBMCs), obtained at new diagnosis, from a patient treated with antithyroid drugs. The source of these receptors is a woman between 35 and 50 years old with Graves disease.

This clonotype appeared many times. CDR3 bases: TGTGCCAGCAGCCTGAACAGGGACGAGCAGTACTTC. Protein sequence: CASSLNRDEQYF. The chain joins TRBV7-2 to TRBJ2-7; a weak D match, TRBD1 (6 bases). Deletions cut 5 bases from V and 5 bases from J, with 10 bases between. Germline V gene lookup returns CDR1 SGHTA and CDR2 FQGNSA. The CDR3 is 12 amino acids.

This clonotype was observed many times. V and J are TRBV2 and TRBJ2-5; unclear D gene. CDR1 is SNHLY, CDR2 FYNNEI, per germline. Trimming pared 5 bases from V and 4 bases from J, leaving 8 bases between. This CDR3 region has 12 residues. This chain's CDR3 is CASSMKGETQYF. The CDR3 DNA sequence: TGTGCCAGCAGTATGAAGGGAGAGACCCAGTACTTC.

This clonotype was seen at least ten times. The chain carries TRBV29-1 and TRBJ2-1; D is unclear. Trimming cost V 4 bases and J 4 bases, with 8 bases left between them. CDR3 length equals 12 residues. Germline V gene lookup returns CDR1 SQVTM and CDR2 ANQGSEA. This CDR3 is CSVVVGYNEQFF. The DNA for the CDR3 is TGCAGCGTTGTAGTCGGATACAATGAGCAGTTCTTC.

V is TRBV18 and J is TRBJ1-2, with D maybe TRBD1 (5 bases). Germline V lookup: CDR1 KGHSH, CDR2 LQKENI. V shed 1 base and J shed 3 bases, with 12 bases lying between them. The CDR3 is made up of 15 amino acids. The CDR3 DNA follows: TGTGCCAGCTCACCACGAAACGGGGGGGACTATGGCTACACCTTC. This encodes CASSPRNGGDYGYTF.

V usage is TRBV28 and J usage is TRBJ2-7; D ambiguous. Germline-derived CDR1 and CDR2 are MDHEN and SYDVKM. V lost 6 bases and J 5 bases, leaving 17 bases between the germline ends. There are 14 residues in the CDR3. In DNA, the CDR3 is TGTGCCAGCAGAGGGCCCGTATCCTTCGACGAGCAGTACTTC. Translated, it gives CASRGPVSFDEQYF.

The chain combines TRBV11-3 with TRBJ2-1; 13 bases align to TRBD2. Per the germline V gene, CDR1 is SGHNT and CDR2 is YENEEA. Trimming cost V 1 base and J 5 bases; bases outside gene matches: 2. The length of the CDR3 is 16 residues. Here the CDR3 DNA reads TGTGCCAGCAGCTTAGGGACTAGCGGGAGTCACAATGAGCAGTTCTTC. Its translation is CASSLGTSGSHNEQFF.

This clonotype occurred a few times. The chain joins TRBV6-1 to TRBJ1-2; the D gene is possibly TRBD1 (5 bases). Germline-derived CDR1 and CDR2 are MNHNS and SASEGT. The length of the CDR3 is 12 residues. The CDR3 DNA is TGTGTGGGGGTCCGAGAGGACTATGGCTACACCTTC. This encodes CVGVREDYGYTF.

There are many counts of this clonotype. The chain combines TRBV19 with TRBJ2-2; TRBD2 matches at 7 bases. The CDR3 has 16 residues. With V trimmed by 7 bases and J by 6 bases, 14 bases remained unmatched. Germline V gene lookup returns CDR1 LNHDA and CDR2 SQIVND (reference sequence). This CDR3 reads CASTGGGGVRAGELFF. The CDR3 coding sequence is TGTGCCAGTACGGGGGGTGGCGGAGTTAGAGCCGGGGAGCTGTTTTTT.

About this clonotype: Being one base from a much bigger clone, this may be a read error. This chain uses TRBV10-3 with TRBJ2-5, with TRBD1 as a possible D gene (5 bases). CDR1 is ENHRY, CDR2 SYGVKD, per germline. V shed 8 bases and J shed 5 bases, with 12 bases lying between them. The CDR3 is 12 residues long. CDR3: CAIGAGLETQYF. The DNA of the CDR3 is TGTGCCATCGGTGCAGGGCTGGAGACCCAGTACTTC.

This clonotype has at least ten counts. V is TRBV12-3 or TRBV12-4 and J is TRBJ1-1; D is unclear. Trimming stripped 6 bases from V and 5 bases from J, with 19 bases between. The CDR3 spans 15 residues. This CDR3 is CASRPDRAPGTEAFF. Written as DNA, the CDR3 is TGTGCCAGCAGACCCGACCGGGCCCCGGGTACTGAAGCTTTCTTT.

This chain joins TRBV6-2 or TRBV6-3 and TRBJ2-3, with 7 bases that match TRBD1. Germline CDR1 reads MNHEY; CDR2 reads SVGEGT. Germline trimming cut 2 bases from V and 5 bases from J; bases unmatched to any gene: 4. The CDR3 runs 14 residues. For the CDR3, the DNA is TGTGCCAGCAGTTACCGTGACAGGGAAGATACGCAGTATTTT. It specifies CASSYRDREDTQYF.

Concerning this clonotype: The junction shows a germline mismatch at one end, possibly a read error. V gene TRBV6-2 or TRBV6-3 combines with J gene TRBJ1-4; perhaps TRBD1 as D (5 bases). CDR1 is MNHEY, CDR2 SVGEGT, per germline. The CDR3 runs to 14 residues. The DNA for the CDR3 is TGTGCCATCAGTCGACAGCGCACACGGGAAAAACTGTCTTTT. Its translation is CAISRQRTREKLSF.

The V gene is TRBV20-1, the J gene TRBJ2-4; no reliable D call. The CDR3 consists of 13 residues. Germline V gives CDR1 DFQATT, CDR2 SNEGSKA (reference sequence). Trimming left V 2 bases short and J 9 bases short, with 14 bases between. CDR3 DNA: TGCAGTGCTAGATTTCCAGGAAACGTCATTCAGTACTTC. Translated, it gives CSARFPGNVIQYF.

This clonotype was counted ten times or more. The genes are TRBV4-1 and TRBJ1-1, with D perhaps TRBD1 (6 bases). V was cut by 5 bases and J by 0 bases, with 25 bases left in between. CDR1 is MGHRA and CDR2 is YSYEKL in the germline V gene. CDR3 length: 19 amino acids. The CDR3 protein is CASSARPGRTAYLNTEAFF. In nucleotides, the CDR3 is TGCGCCAGCAGCGCTCGCCCCGGCAGGACAGCTTACTTGAACACTGAAGCTTTCTTT.

DNA for the CDR3: TGTGCCAGCTCCCGTGGTGTTGCGGGTTCACCCCTCCACTTT. Protein: CASSRGVAGSPLHF. This sequence joins TRBV2 and TRBJ1-6; D gene unclear. The germline V and J ends were trimmed by 8 bases and 9 bases, with 17 bases remaining between them. CDR1 and CDR2 (germline): SNHLY, FYNNEI. This CDR3 comprises 14 residues.

This clonotype has a count of ten or more. This chain joins TRBV12-3 or TRBV12-4 and TRBJ1-5, with 7 bases identical to TRBD1. CDR3 length: 14 amino acids. The ends lost 1 base at V and 7 bases at J; junction bases unmatched: 4. The CDR3: CASSLGRGRQPQHF. CDR3 in DNA: TGTGCCAGCAGTTTAGGGAGGGGGCGACAGCCCCAGCATTTT.

In its sample, this clonotype was seen many times. The genes are TRBV28 and TRBJ1-1; TRBD1 agrees at 7 bases. Germline CDR1 is MDHEN and CDR2 is SYDVKM. The junction had 9 bases not matched to a gene; V was cut back by 7 bases and J by 1 base. The CDR3 contains 15 residues. CDR3 residues: CASTQGGASNTEAFF. Written as DNA, the CDR3 is TGTGCCAGCACCCAGGGGGGGGCTTCGAACACTGAAGCTTTCTTT. Combining the CDR3 with reference TRBV28 and TRBJ1-1 gives the whole variable domain DVKVTQSSRYLVKRTGEKVFLECVQDMDHENMFWYRQDPGLGLRLIYFSYDVKMKEKGDIPEGYSVSREKKERFSLILESASTNQTSMYLCASTQGGASNTEAFFGQGTRLTVV.

The V gene is TRBV28, the J gene TRBJ2-3; 9 bases are a match to TRBD2. V gave up 11 bases and J gave up 6 bases; unmatched junction bases: 18. Per germline, CDR1 MDHEN and CDR2 SYDVKM. CDR3 length: 16 residues. CDR3 protein: CAGNRAGGLRRDTQYF. As DNA, the CDR3 is TGTGCCGGAAATAGGGCGGGAGGGCTGCGTCGGGATACGCAGTATTTT. Supplemented by reference TRBV28 and TRBJ2-3, the full variable domain reads DVKVTQSSRYLVKRTGEKVFLECVQDMDHENMFWYRQDPGLGLRLIYFSYDVKMKEKGDIPEGYSVSREKKERFSLILESASTNQTSMYLCAGNRAGGLRRDTQYFGPGTRLTVL.

The chain has TRBV9 and TRBJ2-1; D is possibly TRBD1 (6 bases). The CDR3 loop spans 16 amino acids. Germline V gene sequence: CDR1 SGDLS, CDR2 YYNGEE. Deletions cut 4 bases from V and 2 bases from J, with 16 bases between. The DNA for the CDR3 is TGTGCCAGCAGCCCGGTAGTCCCAGGGGCCTACAATGAGCAGTTCTTC. Protein product: CASSPVVPGAYNEQFF.

This clonotype was detected ten times or more. This chain uses TRBV12-3 or TRBV12-4 with TRBJ1-1; D gene ambiguous. V lost 5 bases and J lost 1, with 11 bases in between. The CDR3 has 14 amino acids. The CDR3, as DNA: TGTGCCAGCAGTCCTTTTACAGAGAACACTGAAGCTTTCTTT. Translating gives CASSPFTENTEAFF.

This clonotype was counted at least ten times. V and J are TRBV29-1 and TRBJ2-7; perhaps TRBD1 as D (5 bases). Trimming stripped 5 bases from V and 2 bases from J, with 13 bases between. The length of the CDR3 is 13 residues. Germline-derived CDR1 and CDR2 are SQVTM and ANQGSEA. For the CDR3, the DNA is TGCAGCGTTAAGGGGCGAGAAACCTACGAGCAGTACTTC. This translates into CSVKGRETYEQYF.

V is TRBV27 and J is TRBJ1-2; D remains unclear. V lost 5 bases and J lost 5, with 15 bases in between. Germline loops: CDR1 MNHEY, CDR2 SMNVEV (reference sequence). The CDR3 is made up of 14 amino acids. CDR3 protein: CASSPLTGKYGYTF. CDR3 in DNA: TGTGCCAGCAGTCCCCTCACCGGGAAATATGGCTACACCTTC.

Ten or more counts support this clonotype. The chain is built from TRBV28 and TRBJ2-3; D unclear. Trimming shortened V by 6 bases and J by 2 bases, and 21 bases separated the two germline ends. The CDR3 extends over 17 amino acids. Germline V lookup: CDR1 MDHEN, CDR2 SYDVKM. The CDR3 DNA sequence: TGTGCCAGCAGCCCGATTACGACGACACTATCCACAGATACGCAGTATTTT. It yields the protein CASSPITTTLSTDTQYF.

This clonotype was seen just once. Given a much more abundant clone one base away, this may be a read error. The rearrangement uses TRBV12-3 or TRBV12-4 and TRBJ2-1; the D is unclear. The CDR3 contains 12 residues. DNA of the CDR3: TGTGCCATCAGTTTAATGAACAATGAGCAGTTCTTC. Residues: CAISLMNNEQFF.

This chain links TRBV12-3 or TRBV12-4 with TRBJ2-1; D is tentatively TRBD1 or TRBD2 (6 bases each). The V and J ends lost 6 bases and 0 bases respectively, with 12 bases between them. The CDR3 length is 15 residues. In nucleotides, the CDR3 is TGTGCCAGCAGCCGGGGGCGGGGCTCCTACAATGAGCAGTTCTTC. The encoded protein is CASSRGRGSYNEQFF.

This chain connects TRBV12-3 or TRBV12-4 to TRBJ1-1, with D possibly being TRBD1 (6 bases). The CDR3 runs 15 residues. Trimming took 5 bases from V and 0 from J, leaving 13 bases between them. The CDR3 sequence is CASSRTAFLNTEAFF. In nucleotides, the CDR3 is TGTGCCAGCAGTCGGACAGCCTTCCTGAACACTGAAGCTTTCTTT.

This clonotype occurred many times. The chain employs TRBV11-2 and TRBJ2-3, with 12 positions matching TRBD1. J was trimmed by 5 bases and V by 3 bases; bases with no gene match: 6. Per germline, CDR1 SGHAT and CDR2 FQNNGV. The length of the CDR3 is 16 residues. The CDR3 sequence is CASSFGGTGGIDTQYF. CDR3 DNA sequence: TGTGCCAGCAGCTTCGGCGGGACAGGGGGCATAGATACGCAGTATTTT. Looking up the rest from reference TRBV11-2 and TRBJ2-3 gives the full variable domain: EAGVAQSPRYKIIEKRQSVAFWCNPISGHATLYWYQQILGQGPKLLIQFQNNGVVDDSQLPKDRFSAERLKGVDSTLKIQPAKLEDSAVYLCASSFGGTGGIDTQYFGPGTRLTVL.